The 14 T cell receptor beta chains below come from one sample, sequenced in a study of Graves' ophthalmopathy and Graves' hyperthyroidism. TCR beta CDR3 regions were amplified from RNA transcripts. Following a first-round RT-PCR that used HTBI primers, a second-round multiplex PCR was carried out. TCRdb itself ran the multiplex PCR reads through MiXCR, one entry per CDR3 protein. Among about 410,000 distinct CDR3 sequences listed, about 16% were seen once. Sequencing used peripheral blood. The receptors shown here come from a woman younger than 35 with Graves' ophthalmopathy.

This clonotype was seen at least ten times. This rearrangement joins TRBV5-1 to TRBJ2-7; tentative D call: TRBD1 (6 bases). In germline, CDR1 is SGHRS, CDR2 YFSETQ. CDR3 length: 13 residues. Trimming took 1 base from V and 6 from J, leaving 11 bases between them. CDR3 loop: CASSLTGPIEQYF. In nucleotides, the CDR3 is TGCGCCAGCAGCTTGACAGGGCCCATCGAGCAGTACTTC.

This clonotype occurred many times. This rearrangement joins TRBV28 to TRBJ1-3; TRBD1 matches at 8 bases. The CDR3 consists of 15 residues. CDR1 and CDR2 from the germline V gene are MDHEN and SYDVKM. Trimming cost V 6 bases and J 0 bases; bases outside gene matches: 4. In nucleotides, the CDR3 is TGTGCCAGCAGGGGACAGGCGACCTCTGGAAACACCATATATTTT. Translation: CASRGQATSGNTIYF. The whole variable domain, remainder taken from reference TRBV28 and TRBJ1-3, is DVKVTQSSRYLVKRTGEKVFLECVQDMDHENMFWYRQDPGLGLRLIYFSYDVKMKEKGDIPEGYSVSREKKERFSLILESASTNQTSMYLCASRGQATSGNTIYFGEGSWLTVV.

This clonotype was recorded at least ten times. V usage is TRBV28 and J usage is TRBJ1-3, with a tentative D call TRBD1 (6 bases). V was cut by 6 bases and J by 0 bases, with 12 bases left in between. The CDR3 is 15 residues long. Germline lookup yields CDR1 MDHEN and CDR2 SYDVKM. Here the CDR3 reads CASRIGQYSGNTIYF. CDR3 DNA sequence: TGTGCCAGCAGGATAGGACAGTACTCTGGAAACACCATATATTTT.

This clonotype was observed at least ten times. The chain employs TRBV7-9 and TRBJ1-1; D is undetermined. From germline, CDR1 is SEHNR and CDR2 FQNEAQ (reference sequence). Trimming pared 0 bases from V and 5 bases from J, leaving 10 bases between. The CDR3 contains 14 residues. The CDR3 DNA reads TGTGCCAGCAGCTTAGCTCTGGGGAAGACTGAAGCTTTCTTT. Protein sequence: CASSLALGKTEAFF.

The rearrangement uses TRBV6-1 and TRBJ2-7; 10 bases fit TRBD1. Germline loops: CDR1 MNHNS, CDR2 SASEGT. The CDR3 runs to 12 residues. V lost 9 bases, J lost 5 bases, and 4 bases stayed unmatched. CDR3 protein: CASRQGANEQYF. Here the CDR3 DNA reads TGTGCCAGTCGACAGGGGGCGAACGAGCAGTACTTC.

This clonotype was seen repeatedly, ten times or more. The chain recombines TRBV27 with TRBJ2-7; D is perhaps TRBD1 or TRBD2 (5 bases each). Germline V gene data show CDR1 as MNHEY and CDR2 as SMNVEV (reference sequence). This CDR3 spans 14 amino acids. V lost 5 bases and J lost 2, with 13 bases in between. CDR3 protein: CASSPGRKTYEQYF. In DNA, the CDR3 is TGTGCCAGCAGTCCAGGGAGAAAGACCTACGAGCAGTACTTC.

This clonotype has ten or more counts. The CDR3 DNA is TGTGCGAGTGATCACCGAAACGAGCAGTACTTC. This translates into CASDHRNEQYF. This chain joins TRBV28 and TRBJ2-7; D unresolved. The CDR3 is 11 amino acids. Germline V CDR1 and CDR2: MDHEN, SYDVKM.

This clonotype was detected many times. The J gene is TRBJ1-5, the V gene TRBV3-1; TRBD1 might be the D (5 bases). Germline V gene lookup returns CDR1 LGHDT and CDR2 YNNKEL (reference sequence). V was cut by 0 bases and J by 3 bases, with 9 bases left in between. CDR3 length equals 15 residues. The CDR3 sequence is CASSQDVGPNQPQHF. CDR3 bases: TGTGCCAGCAGCCAAGATGTGGGGCCCAATCAGCCCCAGCATTTT.

The V call is TRBV11-2, the J call TRBJ1-1; 8 bases line up with TRBD1. V lost 4 bases and J lost 3; bases outside the gene matches: 7. From germline, CDR1 is SGHAT and CDR2 FQNNGV. The CDR3 runs 15 residues. The CDR3, as DNA: TGTGCCAGCAGCTACACGGGACAGGCCCACACTGAAGCTTTCTTT. It yields the protein CASSYTGQAHTEAFF.

This clonotype was recorded at least ten times. The CDR3 is CAWSDRGNQPQHF. As DNA, the CDR3 is TGTGCCTGGAGTGATCGGGGCAATCAGCCCCAGCATTTT. The chain recombines TRBV30 with TRBJ1-5; D is uncertain. This CDR3 spans 13 amino acids. V lost 1 base and J lost 2, with 6 bases in between. CDR1 is GTSNPN, CDR2 SVGIG, per germline (reference sequence).

This clonotype was counted at least ten times. The rearrangement links TRBV6-2 or TRBV6-3 to TRBJ2-5; D perhaps matches TRBD1 (6 bases). V was shortened by 10 bases and J by 4 bases, with 16 bases between the two germline ends. This CDR3 contains 13 residues. Germline CDR1 is MNHEY and CDR2 is SVGEGT. In DNA, the CDR3 is TGTGCCACCAAGGATACAGGGAGAGAGACCCAGTACTTC. The encoded protein is CATKDTGRETQYF.

This clonotype came up many times. The rearrangement joins TRBV28 to TRBJ2-7; D remains unclear. The CDR3 covers 13 residues. Trimming cost V 7 bases and J 0 bases, with 10 bases left between them. Germline CDR1 reads MDHEN; CDR2 reads SYDVKM. DNA of the CDR3: TGTGCCAGCACCCATAGAAGCTCCTACGAGCAGTACTTC. Its translation: CASTHRSSYEQYF.

This clonotype was counted ten times or more. The CDR3 nucleotides are TGCGCCAGCAGCTTCAGGATCAATCAGCCCCAGCATTTT. It encodes CASSFRINQPQHF. This sequence joins TRBV4-1 and TRBJ1-5; D remains ambiguous. CDR1 and CDR2 (germline): MGHRA, YSYEKL. The CDR3 covers 13 residues. Trimming shortened V by 5 bases and J by 3 bases, and 8 bases separated the two germline ends.

This clonotype showed up many times. For the CDR3, the DNA is TGCGCCAGCAGCTTGAATACGTTGGGAACCGAAGCTTTCTTT. As protein: CASSLNTLGTEAFF. The chain is built from TRBV5-1 and TRBJ1-1; D gene unclear. Trimming pared 1 base from V and 8 bases from J, leaving 15 bases between. Germline CDR1 and CDR2: SGHRS and YFSETQ. The CDR3 is 14 residues long.